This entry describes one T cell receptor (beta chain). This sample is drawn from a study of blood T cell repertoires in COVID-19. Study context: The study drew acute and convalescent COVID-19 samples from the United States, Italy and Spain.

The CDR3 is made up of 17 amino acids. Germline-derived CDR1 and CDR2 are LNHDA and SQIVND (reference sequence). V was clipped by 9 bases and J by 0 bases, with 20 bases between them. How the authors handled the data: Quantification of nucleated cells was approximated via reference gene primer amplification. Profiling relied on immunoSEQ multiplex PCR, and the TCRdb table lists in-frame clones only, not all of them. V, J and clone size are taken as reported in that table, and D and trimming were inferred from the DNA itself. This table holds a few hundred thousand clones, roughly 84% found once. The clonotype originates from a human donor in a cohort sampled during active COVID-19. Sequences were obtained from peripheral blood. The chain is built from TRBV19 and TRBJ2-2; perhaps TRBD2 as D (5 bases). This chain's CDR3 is CASKKRERNANTGELFF. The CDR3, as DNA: TGTGCCAGCAAAAAGAGGGAGCGGAACGCGAACACCGGGGAGCTGTTTTTT.